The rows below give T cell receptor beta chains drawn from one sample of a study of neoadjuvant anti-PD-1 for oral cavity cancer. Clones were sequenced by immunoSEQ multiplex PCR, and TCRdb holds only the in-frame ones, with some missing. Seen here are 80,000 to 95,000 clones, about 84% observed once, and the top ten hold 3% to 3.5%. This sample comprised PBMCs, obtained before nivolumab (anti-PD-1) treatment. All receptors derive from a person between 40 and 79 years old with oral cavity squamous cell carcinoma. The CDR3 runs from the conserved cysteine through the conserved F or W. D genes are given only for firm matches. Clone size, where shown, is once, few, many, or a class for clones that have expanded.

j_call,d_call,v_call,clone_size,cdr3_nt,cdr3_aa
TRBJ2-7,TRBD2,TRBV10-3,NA,TGTGCCATCAGTGAGTTAGCGGGAGATCACGAGCAGTACTTC,CAISELAGDHEQYF
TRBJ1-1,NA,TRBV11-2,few,TGTGCCAGCAGCCCGTCGGGGCCACGGGACGTGAACACTGAAGCTTTCTTT,CASSPSGPRDVNTEAFF
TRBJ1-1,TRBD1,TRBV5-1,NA,TGCGCCAGCAACCAACCAGGGGGCGTAGCTTTCTTT,CASNQPGGVAFF
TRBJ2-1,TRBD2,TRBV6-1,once,TGTGCCAGCAGTCCGGGGGGTGAGCAGTTCTTC,CASSPGGEQFF
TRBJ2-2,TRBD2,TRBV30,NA,TGTGCCTGGAACCTCCTAGCGGGTCGCGTCGGGGAGCTGTTTTTT,CAWNLLAGRVGELFF
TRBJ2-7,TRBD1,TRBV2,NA,TGTGCCAGCAGTAAGGGACAGGTGCCCCCCTACGAGCAGTACTTC,CASSKGQVPPYEQYF
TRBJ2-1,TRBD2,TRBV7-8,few,TGTGCCAGCAGCCTGGGTCCAGCGGGAGTAGGCAATGAGCAGTTCTTC,CASSLGPAGVGNEQFF
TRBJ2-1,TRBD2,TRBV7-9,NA,TGTGCCAGCAGCTCCTCGAGACTAGCGGACCAGTACAATGAGCAGTTCTTC,CASSSSRLADQYNEQFF
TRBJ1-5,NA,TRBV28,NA,TGTGCCAGCAGTTTAACAGGCCTGATCAATCAGCCCCAGCATTTT,CASSLTGLINQPQHF
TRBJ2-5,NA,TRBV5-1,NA,TGCGCCAGCAGCTTCGTCCTTGACAGCGGCTATGATAACTACCAAGAGACCCAGTACTTC,CASSFVLDSGYDNYQETQYF
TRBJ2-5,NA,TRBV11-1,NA,TGTGCCAGCAGCTTCGGGGAGACCCAGTACTTC,CASSFGETQYF
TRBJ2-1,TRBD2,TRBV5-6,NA,TGTGCCAGCCCCAGTCCTTTTGGCGGGAGTCGGCAGTTCTTC,CASPSPFGGSRQFF
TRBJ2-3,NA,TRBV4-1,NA,TGCGCCAGCAGCCCACAGGATGCTAGCACAGATACGCAGTATTTT,CASSPQDASTDTQYF
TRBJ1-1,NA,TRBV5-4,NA,TGTGCCAGCAGCTTGGAAGTCGGCAACACTGAAGCTTTCTTT,CASSLEVGNTEAFF
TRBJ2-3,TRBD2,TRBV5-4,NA,TGTGCCAGCAGCAGTACTAACGGGAGGGTCGTTGATACGCAGTATTTT,CASSSTNGRVVDTQYF
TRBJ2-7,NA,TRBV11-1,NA,TGTGCCAGCAGCCCCTATCGAGGGTTTTCCTACGAGCAGTACTTC,CASSPYRGFSYEQYF
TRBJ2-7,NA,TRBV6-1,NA,TGTGCCAGCAGATTAAGTAGCGAGCAGTACTTC,CASRLSSEQYF
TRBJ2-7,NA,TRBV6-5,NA,TGTGCCAGCAGTTTCGGGGGAAGGGCTGGCGAGCAGTACTTC,CASSFGGRAGEQYF
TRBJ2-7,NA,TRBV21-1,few,TGTGCCAGCAGCAAAACGGGGACGGATTACGAGCAGTACTTC,CASSKTGTDYEQYF
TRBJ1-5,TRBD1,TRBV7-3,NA,TGTGCCAGCAGCTTAAACAGGGGTAATCAGCCCCAGCATTTT,CASSLNRGNQPQHF
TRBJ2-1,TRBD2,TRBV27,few,TGTGCCAGCAGAGGGGCCGGGACTAGCGGGAGCAATGAGCAGTTCTTC,CASRGAGTSGSNEQFF
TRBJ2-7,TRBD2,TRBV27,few,TGTGCCAGCAGTTTAGGCCGTAGCGGGAGGGACTACGAGCAGTACTTC,CASSLGRSGRDYEQYF
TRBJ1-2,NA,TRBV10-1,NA,TGCGCCAGCAGTCAACAGGGATCCTATGGCTACACCTTC,CASSQQGSYGYTF
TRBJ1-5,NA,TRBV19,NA,TGTGCCAGTAGTATAACGACAGGTAGCAATCAGCCCCAGCATTTT,CASSITTGSNQPQHF
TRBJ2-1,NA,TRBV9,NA,TGTGCCAGCGTTCTGGTAGCGGGACAGGGATTCAATGAGCAGTTCTTC,CASVLVAGQGFNEQFF
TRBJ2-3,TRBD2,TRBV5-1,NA,TGCGCCAGCAGCTCGACTTTGACAGGCATAGCGGGACCCACAGATACGCAGTATTTT,CASSSTLTGIAGPTDTQYF
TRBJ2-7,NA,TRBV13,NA,TGTGCCAGCAAGGGACTTCACTACGAGCAGTACTTC,CASKGLHYEQYF
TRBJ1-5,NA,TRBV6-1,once,TGTGCCAGCAGTGAATCTGACGGACAAAATCAGCCCCAGCATTTT,CASSESDGQNQPQHF
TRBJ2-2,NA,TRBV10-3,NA,TGTGCCATCAGGAACATAAACACCGGGGAGCTGTTTTTT,CAIRNINTGELFF
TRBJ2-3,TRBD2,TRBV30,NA,TGTGCCTGGAGGACTAGCGGGAGCACAGATACGCAGTATTTT,CAWRTSGSTDTQYF
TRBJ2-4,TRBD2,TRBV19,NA,TGTGCCAGTAGTACCCCCCCGGGAGGCCGGTCATACATTCAGTACTTC,CASSTPPGGRSYIQYF
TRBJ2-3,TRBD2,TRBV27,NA,TGTGCCAGCAGCCTAGCGGGCGCTCAAGATACGCAGTATTTT,CASSLAGAQDTQYF
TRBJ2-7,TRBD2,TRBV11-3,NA,TGTGCCAGCAGCCTAGGAGGGGAGGGCCGCTACGAGCAGTACTTC,CASSLGGEGRYEQYF
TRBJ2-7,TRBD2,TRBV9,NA,TGTGCCAGCAGCGTCTCGGGAGGGCCAGGGGAGCAGTACTTC,CASSVSGGPGEQYF
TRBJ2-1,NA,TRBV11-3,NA,TGTGCCAGCAGCTTAGGTAAATACAATGAGCAGTTCTTC,CASSLGKYNEQFF
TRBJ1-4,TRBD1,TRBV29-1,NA,TGCAGCGCCGTGACAGGGGCCACTGAAAAACTGTTTTTT,CSAVTGATEKLFF
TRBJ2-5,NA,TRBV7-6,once,TGTGCCAGCAGCAGGAGCCCTATGGAGGAGACCCAGTACTTC,CASSRSPMEETQYF